This T cell receptor beta chain was identified in a study of T cells in Graves' hyperthyroidism and ophthalmopathy. The CDR3 is 12 residues long. This clonotype was observed at least ten times. The germline gene is not matched at one end of the junction; a read error may be the cause. RNA transcripts gave rise to amplified TCR beta CDR3 regions. The primer set for the first-round RT-PCR of the TCR CDR3 was HTBI. TCRdb independently ran MiXCR on the multiplex PCR reads; one entry per CDR3 protein. The sample includes hundreds of thousands of distinct CDR3 sequences, roughly 15% of them seen just once. The TCR sequence derives from a woman aged 40 to 50 with Graves' ophthalmopathy. The chain joins TRBV12-3 or TRBV12-4 to TRBJ1-1, with 10 bases that match TRBD1. Sequenced input: blood. DNA for the CDR3: TGTGCCAGCAGCAATGGACAGGGGGAGACGCCATTT. Translating it yields CASSNGQGETPF.